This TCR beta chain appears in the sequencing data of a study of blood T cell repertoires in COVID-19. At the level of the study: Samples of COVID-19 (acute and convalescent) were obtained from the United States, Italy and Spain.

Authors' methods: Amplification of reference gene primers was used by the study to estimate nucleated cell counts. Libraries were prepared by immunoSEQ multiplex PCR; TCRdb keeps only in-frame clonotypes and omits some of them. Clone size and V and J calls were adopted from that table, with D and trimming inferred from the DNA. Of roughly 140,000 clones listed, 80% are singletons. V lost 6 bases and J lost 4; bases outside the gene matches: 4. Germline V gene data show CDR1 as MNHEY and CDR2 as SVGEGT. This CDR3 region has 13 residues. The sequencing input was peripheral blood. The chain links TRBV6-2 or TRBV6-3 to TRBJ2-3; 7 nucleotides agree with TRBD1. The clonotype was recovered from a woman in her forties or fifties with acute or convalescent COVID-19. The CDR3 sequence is CASSPQGADTQYF. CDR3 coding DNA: TGTGCCAGCAGCCCTCAGGGGGCAGATACGCAGTATTTT.